This TCR beta chain was profiled in a study of blood T cell repertoires in COVID-19. Study summary: The United States, Italy and Spain provided the acute and convalescent COVID-19 samples.

The CDR3 is 13 residues long. Looked up from germline, CDR1 is LGHDT and CDR2 is YNNKEL (reference sequence). Seattle enrolled patients during active infection and tracked them longitudinally. Authors' analysis steps: For nucleated cells, counts were estimated from reference gene primer amplification. Data came from immunoSEQ multiplex PCR; TCRdb stores just in-frame clones and leaves some out. V and J calls plus clone size are reproduced from that table; the DNA served to infer D and trimming. The repertoire consists of 50,000 to 75,000 clones, with 78% occurring once and the leading ten covering 12% to 15%. Remarks on this clone: Compared with germline, one end of the junction differs, possibly owing to a read error.

The specimen was peripheral blood. The chain is built from TRBV3-1 (or the pseudogene TRBV3-2) and TRBJ2-7; 12 nucleotides agree with TRBD2. The sequence came from a man aged 60-69 years with COVID-19, enrolled during active disease. CDR3 bases: TGTGCCAGCAGCCTGGGACTAGCGGGCTTACCGATCTTC. Protein: CASSLGLAGLPIF.